The source of this TCR beta chain is a study of T cell responses to AZD1222 COVID-19 vaccine. To note about this clone: Its target is unknown.

Here immunoSEQ multiplex PCR was the method, and the copy in TCRdb shows in-frame clones only, minus some. Among about 120,000 clones listed, roughly nine tenths were seen once. Overall study results and limits: The breadth and depth of Spike-specific TCRs increased once two AZD1222 doses had been given.

The V gene end was trimmed by 8 bases and the J gene end by 3 bases; junction bases not matched to a gene: 18. CDR3 length: 17 amino acids. Germline values: CDR1 SNHLY, CDR2 FYNNEI. The clonotype originates from an adult in good health. The rearrangement uses TRBV2 and TRBJ1-2; 7 bases fit TRBD1. The input for sequencing was peripheral blood, taken on day 0 of AZD1222 vaccination. CDR3 sequence: CASGWGQSWDRDYGYTF. CDR3 nucleotides: TGTGCCAGCGGATGGGGACAGAGTTGGGACCGCGACTATGGCTACACCTTC.